These 10 T cell receptor beta chains originate from one sample sequenced in a study of T cell repertoires in cytomegalovirus infection. Via MiXCR, TCRdb re-called the reads, giving one row per CDR3 protein. The sample comprises about 830,000 distinct CDR3 sequences, 32% of which are singletons, and 12% rests with the top ten. For these TCRs, the target antigens are not known. The material sequenced was cultured CD8+ T cells from PBMCs, taken from culture after CMV antigen stimulation. These receptors were taken from a human donor in good health (CMV status not recorded). Some clones in this sample may be carry-over from other donors' samples.

This clonotype came up a few times. J is TRBJ1-1 and V is TRBV7-9; the D gene is possibly TRBD1 (6 bases). The ends were cut back, 5 bases at V and 6 bases at J, with 19 bases in the middle. The CDR3 runs to 15 residues. CDR1 SEHNR and CDR2 FQNEAQ come from the germline V gene (reference sequence). The CDR3 loop is CASSQPRGGGAEAFF. CDR3 nucleotide sequence: TGTGCCAGCAGCCAACCTAGGGGGGGTGGGGCTGAAGCTTTCTTT.

This clonotype has just a few counts. The genes are TRBV7-9 and TRBJ2-1; the match to TRBD1 covers 10 bases. The CDR3 is 16 residues long. V dropped 5 bases and J dropped 0; count of bases not matched to a gene: 4. Germline CDR1 is SEHNR and CDR2 is FQNEAQ (reference sequence). The CDR3 DNA follows: TGTGCCAGCAGCCATAGGACAGGGGGCTCCTACAATGAGCAGTTCTTC. This encodes CASSHRTGGSYNEQFF.

About this clonotype: One end of the junction is discordant with germline, which a read error may explain. The rearrangement joins TRBV7-6 to TRBJ2-7; unclear D gene. CDR3 size: 16 residues. Germline V CDR1 and CDR2: SGHVS, FNYEAQ. The CDR3 region is CVSSFRQSVGSYEQYF. The CDR3 nucleotides read TGTGTCAGCAGCTTTAGACAATCGGTTGGCTCCTACGAGCAGTACTTC.

This clonotype was seen ten or more times. The V gene is TRBV7-8, the J gene TRBJ1-1; 12 positions agree with TRBD1. This CDR3 is built from 19 residues. Germline V gene lookup returns CDR1 SGHVS and CDR2 FQNEAQ. V was pared by 3 bases and J by 3 bases, with 14 bases of the junction left unmatched. The CDR3 region is CASSLSRRGQGAYDTEAFF. CDR3 nucleotides: TGTGCCAGCAGCTTGAGTCGCAGGGGACAGGGGGCCTATGACACTGAAGCTTTCTTT.

This clonotype has just a few counts. This chain uses TRBV5-5 with TRBJ2-3; TRBD2 matches 10 bases. V was pared by 2 bases and J by 1 base, with 4 bases of the junction left unmatched. From germline, CDR1 is SGHKS and CDR2 YYEKEE (reference sequence). The CDR3 sequence is 16 residues long. As DNA, the CDR3 is TGTGCCAGCAGCTTTTCCAGCGGGGGGGGCACAGATACGCAGTATTTT. It encodes CASSFSSGGGTDTQYF.

This clonotype has just a few counts. The genes are TRBV6-6 and TRBJ1-5; 10 bases match TRBD1. The CDR3 is 17 residues long. Germline V gives CDR1 MNHNY, CDR2 SVGAGI (reference sequence). Losses at the gene ends were 5 bases for V and 6 bases for J; bases not matched to a gene: 13. CDR3 nucleotides: TGTGCCAGCAGTAACCCCGGGACAGGGGTAAGAGGTCAGCCCCAGCATTTT. Its translation is CASSNPGTGVRGQPQHF.

This chain links TRBV6-1 with TRBJ2-2; D is uncertain. This CDR3 has 15 residues. Germline assignment: CDR1 MNHNS and CDR2 SASEGT. Trimming left V 2 bases short and J 4 bases short, with 11 bases between. The chain's CDR3 is CASSELPQLTGELFF. The CDR3 DNA sequence: TGTGCCAGCAGTGAACTCCCCCAACTCACCGGGGAGCTGTTTTTT.

This clonotype was seen repeatedly, ten times or more. As DNA, the CDR3 is TGTGCCAGCAGCTTATCATACTTGGACGAAAAACTGTTTTTT. Translated, it gives CASSLSYLDEKLFF. V and J are TRBV7-6 and TRBJ1-4, with no clear D. The CDR3 has 14 amino acids. V lost 2 bases to trimming and J lost 8 bases, with 12 bases between them. Germline CDR1 SGHVS, CDR2 FNYEAQ.

The chain joins TRBV7-8 to TRBJ1-1; unclear D gene. This CDR3 region has 14 residues. Germline loops: CDR1 SGHVS, CDR2 FQNEAQ. The V end was cut by 1 base, the J end by 8 bases, with 14 bases between. CDR3 region: CASSLGGRGGEAFF. DNA for the CDR3: TGTGCCAGCAGCTTAGGAGGCCGGGGTGGAGAAGCTTTCTTT.

The rearrangement uses TRBV12-3 or TRBV12-4 and TRBJ1-6, with D possibly being TRBD1 (5 bases). The CDR3 consists of 17 residues. The ends were cut back, 6 bases at V and 6 bases at J, with 21 bases in the middle. The chain's CDR3 is CASSPDGEQGGNSPLHF. The CDR3, as DNA: TGTGCCAGCAGCCCTGACGGCGAGCAGGGAGGTAATTCACCCCTCCACTTT.